Shown below are 25 T cell receptor beta chains from a single sample sequenced in a study of blood T cell repertoires in COVID-19. Clones were sequenced by immunoSEQ multiplex PCR, and TCRdb holds only the in-frame ones, with some missing. The sample carries some 54,000 clones, roughly 90% recorded once. The sequenced material came from peripheral blood. These receptors originate from a man older than 75 with active or convalescent COVID-19.

The J gene is TRBJ2-5, the V gene TRBV9, with 10 bases lining up with TRBD2. The V gene's germline CDR1 is SGDLS and CDR2 YYNGEE. This CDR3 has 14 amino acids. Trimming cost V 3 bases and J 1 base; bases outside gene matches: 0. CDR3 sequence: CASSASGGQETQYF. The CDR3 nucleotides read TGTGCCAGCAGCGCTAGCGGGGGCCAAGAGACCCAGTACTTC.

The chain is built from TRBV5-1 and TRBJ2-6, with a possible D match to TRBD2 (6 bases). V lost 0 bases and J 1 base, leaving 14 bases between the germline ends. Germline CDR1 SGHRS, CDR2 YFSETQ. This CDR3 has 18 residues. The DNA for the CDR3 is TGCGCCAGCAGCTTGGCCGGGACTGGGGTATCTGGGGCCAACGTCCTGACTTTC. Translation gives CASSLAGTGVSGANVLTF.

The J gene is TRBJ1-2, the V gene TRBV28; the match to TRBD1 covers 8 bases. The CDR3 contains 14 residues. Per germline, CDR1 MDHEN and CDR2 SYDVKM. V shed 6 bases, J shed 4 bases, and the junction held 7 bases outside the gene matches. The CDR3 nucleotides read TGTGCCAGCAGGACCCAGGGGGCAGGCTATGGCTACACCTTC. Protein: CASRTQGAGYGYTF.

The chain uses TRBV20-1 and TRBJ2-1; the D is unclear. The CDR3 totals 11 residues. Germline V gives CDR1 DFQATT, CDR2 SNEGSKA (reference sequence). The ends were cut back, 2 bases at V and 8 bases at J, with 7 bases in the middle. The CDR3 reads CSARTTYEQFF. The CDR3 region has the DNA TGCAGTGCTAGAACGACTTATGAGCAGTTCTTC.

The chain recombines TRBV19 with TRBJ1-5; D gene ambiguous. Germline CDR1 and CDR2: LNHDA and SQIVND (reference sequence). V was pared by 7 bases and J by 2 bases, with 18 bases between. The CDR3 sequence is 16 residues long. CDR3 in amino acids: CASNPSSYPGNQPQHF. The CDR3 nucleotides are TGTGCCAGTAATCCCTCCAGTTATCCTGGCAATCAGCCCCAGCATTTT.

The chain uses TRBV5-1 and TRBJ2-7; 7 nucleotides match TRBD1. CDR1 SGHRS and CDR2 YFSETQ come from the germline V gene. The CDR3 spans 15 residues. V dropped 0 bases and J dropped 3; count of bases not matched to a gene: 6. The DNA for the CDR3 is TGCGCCAGCAGCTTGGGACAAACAGGGGTCTACGAGCAGTACTTC. It yields the protein CASSLGQTGVYEQYF.

The chain couples TRBV5-4 to TRBJ2-4; TRBD2 might be the D (5 bases). CDR3 length: 15 amino acids. Germline V gene lookup returns CDR1 SGHNT and CDR2 YYREEE (reference sequence). V lost 4 bases and J 7 bases, leaving 18 bases between the germline ends. In DNA form, the CDR3 reads TGTGCCAGCAGCAGATTCGGGGTGTACGGGAACATTCAGTACTTC. Translation gives CASSRFGVYGNIQYF.

CDR3 sequence (DNA): TGTGCCTGGAGTCCGTCCTTACGGAGTAGTGTTTCAGATACGCAGTATTTT. Translating it yields CAWSPSLRSSVSDTQYF. The chain uses TRBV30 and TRBJ2-3, with unresolved D. The germline V gene encodes CDR1 GTSNPN and CDR2 SVGIG (reference sequence). The CDR3 is 17 residues long. Deletions cut 2 bases from V and 4 bases from J, with 22 bases between.

V gene TRBV7-8 combines with J gene TRBJ2-1; 8 bases agree with TRBD1. Germline V gene sequence: CDR1 SGHVS, CDR2 FQNEAQ. This CDR3 spans 16 amino acids. The junction had 6 bases not matched to a gene; V was cut back by 5 bases and J by 0 bases. The CDR3 sequence: CASSIQTGGSYNEQFF. The DNA for the CDR3 is TGTGCCAGCAGCATACAAACAGGGGGCTCCTACAATGAGCAGTTCTTC.

The J gene is TRBJ2-7, the V gene TRBV19, with TRBD1 as a possible D gene (5 bases). The CDR3 contains 15 residues. V was cut by 5 bases and J by 3 bases, with 17 bases left in between. Germline CDR1 is LNHDA and CDR2 is SQIVND (reference sequence). The CDR3 DNA sequence: TGTGCCAGTAGTCCTCGCAATCAAGGGGTCTACGAGCAGTACTTC. Its protein is CASSPRNQGVYEQYF. Full variable domain (remainder filled in from reference TRBV19 and TRBJ2-7): DGGITQSPKYLFRKEGQNVTLSCEQNLNHDAMYWYRQDPGQGLRLIYYSQIVNDFQKGDIAEGYSVSREKKESFPLTVTSAQKNPTAFYLCASSPRNQGVYEQYFGPGTRLTVT.

This chain links TRBV30 with TRBJ1-2; TRBD1 is a possible D gene (6 bases). CDR3 length equals 12 residues. V dropped 4 bases and J dropped 2 bases, with 8 bases sitting between them. CDR1 and CDR2 (germline): GTSNPN, SVGIG (reference sequence). The CDR3 loop is CAWTRGNYGYTF. DNA of the CDR3: TGTGCCTGGACTAGGGGGAACTATGGCTACACCTTC.

This rearrangement joins TRBV6-2 or TRBV6-3 to TRBJ1-1; 8 nucleotides align to TRBD1. The J segment lost 4 bases and the V segment lost 6 bases, leaving 13 bases of the junction unmatched. Germline V lookup: CDR1 MNHEY, CDR2 SVGEGT. The CDR3 has 16 residues. The CDR3 spells CASSNLIQGGSTEAFF. In DNA, the CDR3 is TGTGCCAGCAGCAACCTTATACAGGGGGGTAGCACTGAAGCTTTCTTT.

The chain employs TRBV24-1 and TRBJ2-2; no firm D call. The CDR3 has 12 residues. Trimming took off 6 bases at V and 6 bases at J, with 7 bases between the two ends. CDR1 and CDR2 (germline): KGHDR, SFDVKD. CDR3 coding DNA: TGTGCCACCAGTATACAGTCCGGGGAGCTGTTTTTT. Amino acids: CATSIQSGELFF.

The rearrangement links TRBV6-5 to TRBJ2-7; 7 nucleotides line up with TRBD1. Losses at the gene ends were 5 bases for V and 3 bases for J; bases not matched to a gene: 10. CDR3 length: 15 amino acids. CDR1 MNHEY and CDR2 SVGAGI come from the germline V gene. The CDR3 DNA is TGTGCCAGCAGTCCCTCCGGGACAGTACTCTACGAGCAGTACTTC. It translates to CASSPSGTVLYEQYF.

The J gene is TRBJ1-1, the V gene TRBV5-1, with D perhaps matching TRBD1 (6 bases). Between the trimmed V and J ends, which lost 0 bases and 1 base, there was a span of 13 bases. Per germline, CDR1 SGHRS and CDR2 YFSETQ. The CDR3 runs to 16 residues. The CDR3 nucleotides read TGCGCCAGCAGCTTGGGACAGGCGACTCCGAACACTGAAGCTTTCTTT. It codes for CASSLGQATPNTEAFF.

The genes are TRBV30 and TRBJ2-5; D remains ambiguous. Trimming removed 1 base from V and 2 bases from J, with 8 bases in between. In germline, CDR1 is GTSNPN, CDR2 SVGIG (reference sequence). The CDR3 has 13 residues. CDR3 sequence reads: CAWSAGQQETQYF. In nucleotides, the CDR3 is TGTGCCTGGAGTGCTGGGCAACAAGAGACCCAGTACTTC.

This rearrangement joins TRBV9 to TRBJ2-3, with TRBD2 identical over 9 bases. CDR1 is SGDLS and CDR2 is YYNGEE in the germline V gene. Trimming at V came to 1 base and at J to 6 bases, leaving 12 bases not matched to a gene. This CDR3 contains 17 residues. The CDR3 region has the DNA TGTGCCAGCAGCGTAACGGCTAGCGGGGCTCGGGCGGATACGCAGTATTTT. It codes for CASSVTASGARADTQYF.

The chain has TRBV14 and TRBJ1-1; D is unresolved. V dropped 0 bases and J dropped 6 bases, with 14 bases sitting between them. Germline CDR1 reads SGHDN; CDR2 reads FVKESK. The CDR3 contains 15 residues. The CDR3 loop reads CASSQDPQDWSEAFF. CDR3 sequence (DNA): TGTGCCAGCAGCCAAGATCCGCAGGATTGGTCTGAAGCTTTCTTT.

The CDR3 coding sequence is TGCGCCAGCAGCCAGGCCAGGGAGGCTACCTACGAGCAGTACTTC. Translation gives CASSQAREATYEQYF. This chain joins TRBV4-3 and TRBJ2-7, with D maybe TRBD2 (6 bases). Germline values: CDR1 LGHNA, CDR2 YSLEER. The CDR3 totals 15 residues. Trimming took off 3 bases at V and 2 bases at J, with 14 bases between the two ends.

This clone appeared a single time. The chain is built from TRBV6-5 and TRBJ1-5, with a tentative D call TRBD1 (6 bases). This CDR3 region has 14 residues. V was cut by 0 bases and J by 4 bases, with 7 bases left in between. Germline assignment: CDR1 MNHEY and CDR2 SVGAGI. The CDR3 loop reads CASSYSGQNQPQHF. Here the CDR3 DNA reads TGTGCCAGCAGTTACTCAGGACAGAATCAGCCCCAGCATTTT.

The V call is TRBV2, the J call TRBJ1-5; the D gene is possibly TRBD1 (6 bases). Per the germline V gene, CDR1 is SNHLY and CDR2 is FYNNEI. CDR3 length: 15 residues. V lost 8 bases and J 0 bases, leaving 14 bases between the germline ends. The CDR3 DNA sequence: TGTGCCAGCGCCTACCGGACAGATAGCAATCAGCCCCAGCATTTT. Translated, it gives CASAYRTDSNQPQHF.

The chain couples TRBV24-1 to TRBJ1-2; TRBD1 agrees at 8 bases. V shed 5 bases and J 2 bases; nucleotides not matched to a gene: 3. This CDR3 is 14 amino acids long. From germline, CDR1 is KGHDR and CDR2 SFDVKD. This chain's CDR3 is CATSAGGANYGYTF. The CDR3 coding sequence is TGTGCCACCAGTGCAGGGGGCGCAAACTATGGCTACACCTTC.

This clone appeared a few times. The genes are TRBV6-5 and TRBJ1-1; 7 nucleotides line up with TRBD1. Germline loops: CDR1 MNHEY, CDR2 SVGAGI. Germline trimming cut 6 bases from V and 3 bases from J; bases unmatched to any gene: 4. The CDR3 loop spans 13 amino acids. The DNA of the CDR3 is TGTGCCAGCAGCCTGGGACAGCACACTGAAGCTTTCTTT. Amino acids: CASSLGQHTEAFF.

The V call is TRBV5-1, the J call TRBJ1-1, with D possibly being TRBD1 (5 bases). The germline CDR1 and CDR2 sequences are SGHRS and YFSETQ. V was pared by 0 bases and J by 9 bases, with 18 bases between. This CDR3 has 15 residues. Here the CDR3 reads CASSLEIGGREKAFF. The DNA of the CDR3 is TGCGCCAGCAGCTTGGAAATCGGGGGGAGGGAAAAAGCTTTCTTT.

The chain uses TRBV24-1 and TRBJ2-2; the match to TRBD1 covers 9 bases. CDR1 KGHDR and CDR2 SFDVKD come from the germline V gene. CDR3 length: 15 amino acids. J gave up 2 bases and V 9 bases, and 6 bases lay outside the gene matches. CDR3 sequence: CATRPGQGNTGELFF. CDR3 in DNA: TGTGCCACCCGACCGGGACAGGGTAACACCGGGGAGCTGTTTTTT.